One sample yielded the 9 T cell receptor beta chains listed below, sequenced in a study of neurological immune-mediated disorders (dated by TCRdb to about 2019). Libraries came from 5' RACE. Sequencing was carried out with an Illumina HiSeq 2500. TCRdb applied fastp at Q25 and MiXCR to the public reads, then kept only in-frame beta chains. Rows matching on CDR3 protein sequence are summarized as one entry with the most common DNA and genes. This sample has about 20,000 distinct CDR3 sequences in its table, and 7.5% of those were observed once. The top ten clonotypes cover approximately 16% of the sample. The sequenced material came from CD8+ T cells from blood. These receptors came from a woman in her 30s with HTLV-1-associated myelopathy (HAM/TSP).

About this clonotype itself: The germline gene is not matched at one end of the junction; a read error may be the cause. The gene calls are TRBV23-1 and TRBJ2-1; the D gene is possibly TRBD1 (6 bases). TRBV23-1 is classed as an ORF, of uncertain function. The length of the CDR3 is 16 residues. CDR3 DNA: TGCGCCAACAGTCAATCCGTGGACAGATTGAACAATGAGCAGTTCTTC. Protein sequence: CANSQSVDRLNNEQFF.

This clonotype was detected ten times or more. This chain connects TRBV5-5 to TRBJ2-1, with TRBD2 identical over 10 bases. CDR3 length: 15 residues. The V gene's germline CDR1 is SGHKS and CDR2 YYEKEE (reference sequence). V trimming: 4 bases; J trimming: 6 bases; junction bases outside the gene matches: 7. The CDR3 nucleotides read TGTGCCAGCAGCCCCAGCGGGGGGGCGGTCAATGAGCAGTTCTTC. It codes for CASSPSGGAVNEQFF.

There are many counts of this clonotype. CDR3 nucleotide sequence: TGTGCCAGCAGTGTAGGGCCGGGGAACGAGCAGTACTTC. Its protein is CASSVGPGNEQYF. This chain joins TRBV6-5 and TRBJ2-7, with a tentative D call TRBD2 (5 bases). This CDR3 region has 13 residues. V lost 5 bases and J 5 bases, leaving 13 bases between the germline ends. Germline V gene sequence: CDR1 MNHEY, CDR2 SVGAGI.

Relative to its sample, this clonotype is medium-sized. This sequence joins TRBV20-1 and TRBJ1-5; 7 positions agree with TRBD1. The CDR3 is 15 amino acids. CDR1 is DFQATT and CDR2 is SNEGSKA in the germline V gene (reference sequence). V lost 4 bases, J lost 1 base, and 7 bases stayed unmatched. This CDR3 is CSAIEKGASNQPQHF. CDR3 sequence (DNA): TGCAGTGCTATAGAGAAGGGGGCGAGCAATCAGCCCCAGCATTTT.

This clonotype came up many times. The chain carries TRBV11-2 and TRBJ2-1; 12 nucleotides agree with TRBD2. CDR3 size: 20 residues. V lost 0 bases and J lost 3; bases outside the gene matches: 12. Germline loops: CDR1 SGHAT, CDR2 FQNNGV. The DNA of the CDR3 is TGTGCCAGCAGCTTAGATCGTATTTGGACTAGCGGGGACCTCTACAATGAGCAGTTCTTC. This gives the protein CASSLDRIWTSGDLYNEQFF.

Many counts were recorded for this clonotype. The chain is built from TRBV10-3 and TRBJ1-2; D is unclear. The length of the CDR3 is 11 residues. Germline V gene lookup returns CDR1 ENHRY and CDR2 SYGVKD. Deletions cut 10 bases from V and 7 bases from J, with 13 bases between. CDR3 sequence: CATALGRGYTF. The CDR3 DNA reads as TGTGCCACCGCCCTCGGCCGTGGCTACACCTTC.

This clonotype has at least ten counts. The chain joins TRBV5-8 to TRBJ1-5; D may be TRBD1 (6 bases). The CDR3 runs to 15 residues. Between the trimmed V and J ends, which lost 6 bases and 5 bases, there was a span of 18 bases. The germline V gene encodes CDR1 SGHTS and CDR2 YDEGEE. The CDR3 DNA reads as TGTGCCAGCACCGACCTCCGGGACATGGATCAGCCCCAGCATTTT. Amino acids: CASTDLRDMDQPQHF.

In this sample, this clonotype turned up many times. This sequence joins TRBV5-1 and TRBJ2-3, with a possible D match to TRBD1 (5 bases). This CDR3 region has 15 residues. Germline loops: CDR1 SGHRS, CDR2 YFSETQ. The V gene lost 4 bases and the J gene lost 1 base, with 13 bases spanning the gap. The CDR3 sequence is CASSHAMTGTDTQYF. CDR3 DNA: TGCGCCAGCAGCCATGCCATGACAGGCACAGATACGCAGTATTTT.

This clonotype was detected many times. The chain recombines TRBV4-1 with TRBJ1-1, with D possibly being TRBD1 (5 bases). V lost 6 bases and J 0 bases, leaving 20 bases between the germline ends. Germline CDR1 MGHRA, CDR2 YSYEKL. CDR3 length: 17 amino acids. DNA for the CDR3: TGCGCCAGCAGAGACCCGGGACCCTCAGACTTGAACACTGAAGCTTTCTTT. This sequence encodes CASRDPGPSDLNTEAFF.